The 13 T cell receptor beta chains below come from one sample, sequenced in a study of CD8+ T cells in alopecia areata. RNA was extracted and reverse transcribed into cDNA as the sequencing template. The assay was immunoSEQ multiplex PCR, and TCRdb's table has in-frame clones only and misses some. The table lists some 4,800 clones, around 90% of them singletons. Treatment meaning: oral pan-JAK inhibitor, 5-10 mg twice daily. Peripheral blood and lesional scalp punch biopsies came from alopecia areata patients. Sequencing was performed on skin, taken at week 4, from a patient treated with tofacitinib. The receptors derive from a human donor with alopecia areata.

V and J are TRBV18 and TRBJ2-1; maybe TRBD1 (5 bases). Trimming stripped 8 bases from V and 6 bases from J, with 20 bases between. There are 15 residues in the CDR3. Germline values: CDR1 KGHSH, CDR2 LQKENI. CDR3 coding DNA: TGTGCCAGCACGAGGTGGCAGGGTCGGGTCAATGAGCAGTTCTTC. Its protein product is CASTRWQGRVNEQFF.

The chain carries TRBV29-1 and TRBJ1-2, with 10 bases fitting TRBD1. The germline V gene has CDR1 SQVTM and CDR2 ANQGSEA. This CDR3 has 12 amino acids. This CDR3 is CVLKGTGVGYTF. As DNA, the CDR3 is TGCGTCCTCAAGGGGACAGGGGTTGGCTACACCTTC.

The chain employs TRBV7-6 and TRBJ2-3, with unresolved D. This CDR3 is 14 amino acids long. CDR1 is SGHVS, CDR2 FNYEAQ, per germline. Between the trimmed V and J ends, which lost 1 base and 1 base, there was a span of 6 bases. This CDR3 reads CASSLDSGTDTQYF. The CDR3 bases are TGTGCCAGCAGCTTAGATTCGGGCACAGATACGCAGTATTTT.

The chain joins TRBV29-1 to TRBJ2-1; D is possibly TRBD2 (5 bases). The germline V gene has CDR1 SQVTM and CDR2 ANQGSEA. V dropped 4 bases and J dropped 7 bases, with 11 bases sitting between them. CDR3 length: 12 residues. The CDR3 sequence is CSVVVRRNEQFF. The CDR3 nucleotides are TGCAGCGTTGTAGTAAGGAGGAATGAGCAGTTCTTC.

CDR3 residues: CASSPGQGPPQHF. DNA of the CDR3: TGTGCCAGTAGCCCGGGACAGGGGCCGCCCCAGCATTTT. The V gene is TRBV19, the J gene TRBJ1-5; 10 bases are a match to TRBD1. The germline CDR1 and CDR2 sequences are LNHDA and SQIVND (reference sequence). The J segment lost 9 bases and the V segment lost 6 bases, leaving 5 bases of the junction unmatched. The CDR3 extends over 13 amino acids.

The J gene is TRBJ2-7, the V gene TRBV5-6, with D possibly matching TRBD2 (6 bases). The germline V gene has CDR1 SGHDT and CDR2 YYEEEE. V lost 4 bases and J lost 7, with 21 bases in between. The CDR3 has 15 residues. Here the CDR3 DNA reads TGTGCCAGCAGCCCCTCCTTTCGGGGACTGGATGAGCAGTACTTC. Translating it yields CASSPSFRGLDEQYF.

V is TRBV9 and J is TRBJ1-3, with 8 bases identical to TRBD1. The ends lost 3 bases at V and 4 bases at J; junction bases unmatched: 12. The CDR3 consists of 17 residues. Germline loops: CDR1 SGDLS, CDR2 YYNGEE. The CDR3 loop is CASSGQGQGRNGNTIYF. As DNA, the CDR3 is TGTGCCAGCAGCGGACAAGGACAGGGAAGAAACGGAAACACCATATATTTT.

The chain is built from TRBV29-1 and TRBJ2-3; no definite D call. The CDR3 consists of 11 residues. Trimming pared 3 bases from V and 3 bases from J, leaving 4 bases between. Germline values: CDR1 SQVTM, CDR2 ANQGSEA. CDR3 residues: CSVDTTDTQYF. CDR3 bases: TGCAGCGTTGATACTACAGATACGCAGTATTTT.

The chain employs TRBV7-2 and TRBJ2-3; D unclear. The CDR3 is made up of 14 amino acids. From germline, CDR1 is SGHTA and CDR2 FQGNSA. The V and J ends lost 0 bases and 0 bases respectively, with 4 bases between them. The CDR3 loop reads CASSLAGSTDTQYF. CDR3 nucleotide sequence: TGTGCCAGCAGCTTAGCGGGGAGCACAGATACGCAGTATTTT.

The chain couples TRBV19 to TRBJ1-6, with D uncertain. Germline V gives CDR1 LNHDA, CDR2 SQIVND (reference sequence). There are 16 residues in the CDR3. With 7 bases removed from V and 0 bases from J, the gap between germline ends came to 13 bases. The CDR3 loop reads CASKERMSSYNSPLHF. DNA for the CDR3: TGTGCCAGTAAGGAGAGGATGAGCTCCTATAATTCACCCCTCCACTTT.

This chain joins TRBV6-1 and TRBJ1-5; D not certain. CDR1 and CDR2 from the germline V gene are MNHNS and SASEGT. There are 13 residues in the CDR3. Between the trimmed V and J ends, which lost 8 bases and 7 bases, there was a span of 15 bases. The CDR3, as DNA: TGTGCCAGCCGCAGATCAATAATGCAGCCCCAGCATTTT. It translates to CASRRSIMQPQHF.

V and J are TRBV19 and TRBJ1-2; perhaps TRBD1 as D (6 bases). The CDR3 runs 13 residues. V lost 4 bases and J lost 7, with 13 bases in between. Germline CDR1 is LNHDA and CDR2 is SQIVND (reference sequence). CDR3 protein: CASSTGDRLGYTF. In DNA form, the CDR3 reads TGTGCCAGTAGTACGGGTGACAGGCTTGGCTACACCTTC.

V usage is TRBV6-4 and J usage is TRBJ2-2; TRBD1 or TRBD2 may be the D gene (5 bases each). CDR3 length: 14 amino acids. Trimming stripped 7 bases from V and 5 bases from J, with 14 bases between. Germline values: CDR1 MRHNA, CDR2 SNTAGT. The CDR3 protein is CASKPGPETGELFF. Written as DNA, the CDR3 is TGTGCCAGCAAGCCGGGACCAGAAACCGGGGAGCTGTTTTTT.